This T cell receptor (beta chain) was retrieved from a study of T cell changes during pregnancy in multiple sclerosis (dated by TCRdb to between 2017 and 2020). In terms of the full investigation: The study looked at changes in the T cell repertoire across pregnancy in women with multiple sclerosis.

V is pared back by 6 bases and J by 14 bases, with 17 bases lying between the germline termini. The CDR3 goes from the cysteine to the phenylalanine over 12 residues. Only the CDR3 region is kept as DNA, spanning 36 bases read in frame from base 1. The germline V gene (reference sequence) sets CDR1 to MNHNY and CDR2 to SVGAGI. The method behind the library was the immunoSEQ multiplex PCR assay. TCRdb obtained this table from immuneACCESS and retained in-frame rearrangements with V and J assigned. These tables miss some clones; where compared with another copy, unresolved V genes account for less than half of the shortfall, and the remainder is unexplained. The sample includes tens of thousands of clones, with 90% to 95% observed a single time. The ten most abundant clones make up about 9% of the sample. In regard to this clone: Its target antigen remains unknown. No base qualities exist here, and no much larger clone lies one base off it.

This chain is built from TRBV6-6 and TRBJ2-1; TRBD2 is possibly the D segment (5 matching bases). Material: CD8+ T cells from peripheral blood mononuclear cells, obtained in the third trimester of pregnancy. The TCR sequence derives from a female donor with multiple sclerosis, enrolled in a pregnancy study. The CDR3 reads CASSPAGMEKFF. The bases read TGTGCCAGCAGCCCCGCGGGTATGGAGAAGTTCTTC.